This T cell receptor beta chain is from a study of cytomegalovirus exposure and HLA in healthy donors (dated by TCRdb to about 2017). A note on the overall study: An earlier analysis of some 620 of the donors reported about 260 Gb of sequence data and 117 million unique TCR beta sequences obtained from some 200 million T cells. An early release covering around 630 HLA-typed donors comprised approximately 300 gigabases of sequencing data and 85 million to 100 million unique TCR sequences. Of the roughly 400 genotyped donors, 81% were placed in the genetic ancestry cluster associated with self-reported Caucasian donors. The aim of the study was to test whether cataloging public T cell receptors could identify signatures of past pathogen exposure. The T cell repertoires of under 700 subjects were profiled by immunosequencing and related to cytomegalovirus serostatus. A separate validation cohort of 100 to 150 different subjects was used in addition to the roughly 670-subject first cohort. To predict cytomegalovirus infection status, the study combined high-throughput TCR immunosequencing, statistical association of individual TCRs with disease status, and machine learning. A later analysis re-examined previously published TCR beta repertoires from over 500 donors and added high-resolution HLA genotyping to investigate patterns of TCR occurrence. Rather than drawing on any new phenotypic data, the later analysis identified candidate immune exposures from TCR beta sequences and the way those sequences occurred across donors. To decide whether each TCR beta V gene segment behaved as functional or pseudogenic, an earlier analysis of over 500 of the donors relied on high-throughput TCR beta sequencing. Donor age, sex, ethnicity and CMV serostatus were collected together with the repertoire data. A later genetic analysis took genome-wide SNP genotypes for about 65% of the 666 donors and used that subset as a discovery cohort. Every repertoire in the discovery cohort had been generated on one and the same sequencing platform. HLA typing covered class I and class II loci at four-digit resolution. The number of donors typed differed by locus, with about 629-640 for A, B, C, DRB1 and DQB1, roughly 520 for DQA1, about 610 for DPA1, and 472 for DPB1. Several DR-DQ haplotypes were treated as single units for association and clustering because of strong linkage in the cohort. On average, 235,054 unique TCR beta nucleotide sequences were sequenced per donor among about 400 genotyped donors of the cohort, with approximately 18% of those sequences being non-productive. Here is what the overall study found, with its caveats: In a later analysis, around 17,000 TCR beta sequences were associated with specific HLA alleles at a false discovery rate of 0.05. Cytomegalovirus status was reported to be diagnosed by the classifier with high specificity and sensitivity in both the original and validation cohorts. In a later analysis, TCR association rates were found to vary across HLA loci, with the most associated TCRs seen for DRB1 alleles and the fewest for HLA-C alleles. HLA typing was unavailable for some donors at each locus, so association tests used only the typed subset. Because the 87-base-pair reads could not distinguish some IMGT-functional V segments, including TRBV6-2 and TRBV6-3, those segments were excluded. This cohort had only TCR beta chains sequenced, and the lack of alpha or paired-chain data limited which features could be detected. In the study, about 150 TCR beta chains were listed as associated with cytomegalovirus. Immune exposure information for the cohort was limited to CMV serostatus. The authors suggested that the approach could potentially be extended to other disease states and immunological phenotypes. A further reported finding was that TCR beta sequences accurately predicted the HLA-A and HLA-B alleles for most subjects in the first cohort. An association between a missense DCLRE1C variant and V-gene and J-gene trimming of TCR beta chains was found in a later genetic analysis and replicated in an independent cohort. Correlated functional status among segregating V segments might reflect linkage disequilibrium, but an unknown experimental factor could not be ruled out. A group of highly shared sequence variants was considered likely to be a technical artifact of the sequencing pipeline. A later genetic analysis reported fewer N-insertions in productive TCRs among donors in an Asian-associated ancestry cluster than the roughly 700-donor mean. In a later analysis, HLA-associated TCR beta chains showed more clonal expansion and lower generation probabilities than non-associated chains that were equally common. According to a later analysis, parvovirus B19, influenza, CMV and Epstein-Barr virus appeared linked to several top co-occurrence clusters. In an earlier analysis of over 550 of the donors, most TCR beta V segments were observed in productive rearrangements about 90% or about 30% of the time, broadly matching IMGT annotations. The earlier analysis of about 600 of the donors excluded about 16 rarely observed V segments, including chromosome 9 orphons, because counts were too low. Across donors, most TCR sequences were observed very rarely, whereas some public TCRs were present in many individuals. Three of the identified cytomegalovirus-associated TCR beta chains were confirmed in vitro to be specific for cytomegalovirus antigens. A later analysis found that most CMV-associated TCR beta chains appeared HLA-restricted, with HLA associations seemingly driven largely by CMV exposure. When HLA alleles, especially DR and DQ, strongly co-occurred, TCR associations were difficult to assign to individual alleles. Sequencing depth was assumed to be roughly uniform across donors in the presence/absence analyses, though that assumption may not hold.

The cohort consisted of 670 or so healthy bone marrow donors. All cohort members were sampled while nominally healthy, although unrecorded immune exposures were likely present. The donor tested CMV seronegative and was one of the 352 seronegative cohort members. A peripheral blood sample was collected from each donor, and TCR beta sequencing was performed on peripheral blood mononuclear cells. Genomic DNA extraction from the blood cell samples was performed with the Qiagen DNeasy Blood Extraction Kit. The library was obtained by the immunoSEQ multiplex PCR assay. For the multiplex PCR, a mixture combining 60 forward primers for TCR Vbeta segments and 13 reverse primers for TCR Jbeta segments was used. A multiplex PCR assay on genomic DNA amplified the CDR3 region of rearranged TCR beta genes. The amplified TCR beta libraries were sequenced on the Illumina HiSeq System as 87-base-pair reads. Per the authors' processing: A later analysis tallied 80 million to 95 million unique TCR beta chains across the approximately 670 repertoires, and some 10 million of those chains were shared by two or more donors. A nearest-neighbor algorithm error-corrected the raw reads and collapsed the reads into unique sequences, merging closely related sequences to remove PCR and sequencing errors. V, D and J gene segments were assigned by aligning CDR3 sequences to IMGT reference sequences. For a sequence to be retained, at least a six-nucleotide match to both a V gene segment and a J gene segment was required. A rearrangement was called productive if the CDR3 had no stop codons and remained in frame with V and J, and every other rearrangement was called non-productive. CDR3 was defined according to IMGT convention as the region running from the second conserved V-encoded cysteine to the conserved J-encoded phenylalanine. In an earlier analysis of around 640 of the donors, sequences lacking an unambiguous match to a single V gene segment were excluded. In an earlier analysis of about 590 of the donors, a V segment was called functional when productive rearrangements were above 56.7%, and segregating when the standard deviation between donors exceeded 5%. A statistical classification framework was developed to diagnose cytomegalovirus status using the catalog of TCR beta chain sequences. A later analysis assigned V and J genes by comparing TCR nucleotide sequences with IMGT/GENE-DB human TR gene sequences. Using the TCRdist pipeline, a later analysis assigned CDR3 sequences along with most-parsimonious VDJ recombination scenarios. In a later analysis, every TCR beta chain was defined by the combination of its CDR3 amino acid sequence and its V-gene family, and reads without a unique V-gene family were dropped. To address suspected cross-contamination and a sequencing artifact, a later analysis removed approximately 600 highly shared, low-generation-probability nucleotide sequences. For each public chain, a later analysis derived a clonal expansion index from normalized ranks of inferred template counts within each repertoire. A later analysis computed generation probabilities with a VDJ recombination model fitted to out-of-frame rearrangements, and checked the results against IGoR. Hypergeometric tests were used in a later analysis to score TCR-TCR, TCR-HLA and TCR-CMV co-occurrence, with a repertoire-size bias correction applied to the TCR pairs. A later analysis estimated false discovery rates by permuting HLA or CMV assignments 20 times. In a later analysis, co-occurring TCRs were grouped using DBSCAN, and TCRdist sequence similarity was added for clustering within HLA-allele-positive subsets. For co-occurrence clustering, repertoires with fewer than 30,000 or more than 120,000 public chains were excluded, along with about five repertoires with anomalous nucleotide sharing. TCRdb mirrors the immuneACCESS table, restricted to in-frame sequences. Some clones are absent from its copies; in checked studies, under half trace to an unresolved V gene, and the reason for the others is unknown. The V and J calls and the clone size are those of that table, but D and trimming were determined from the DNA. In this sample the table shows fewer than 150,000 clones, roughly three quarters of which occur a single time. The top ten clones comprise about 3.4% of the sample.

This clone was seen a single time. It lacks a known antigen. No clone much larger than this one lies a single base away; base qualities are absent. The CDR3 runs 11 amino acids, cysteine and phenylalanine included. Of all the DNA, just the CDR3 is kept, 33 bases in frame from base 1. CDR1 and CDR2 are read off the germline V gene as SQVTM and ANQGSEA. Between the V and J ends, shortened by 4 bases and 3 bases respectively, the junction contains 6 bases. The clonotype comes from a man younger than 45 in good health and CMV-seronegative. The chain is made from TRBV29-1 and TRBJ2-5; perhaps TRBD1 is the D gene, with 5 bases matching. The sample taken for sequencing was PBMCs. The CDR3 protein: CSVGQKETQYF. The sequenced DNA: TGCAGCGTTGGACAGAAAGAGACCCAGTACTTC.